This TCR beta chain stems from a study of regulatory T cells in long-lasting Graves disease (TCRdb year 2021). Background on the whole study: Antithyroid drugs had been taken for less than 3 months by newly diagnosed Graves' disease patients. A total of around 35 samples underwent TCR sequencing, from about 13 patients with persistent Graves' disease and 20 or so patients with newly diagnosed Graves' disease. The study was conducted in China and was registered as a clinical trial. Persistent Graves' disease patients were compared with newly diagnosed Graves' disease patients by peripheral blood TCR sequencing and RNA sequencing. What the research found in general, with its limitations: A larger number of public clonotypes was shared among persistent patients (approximately 3,000) than among newly diagnosed patients (roughly 980). Only peripheral blood was studied, because thyroid tissue, the primary lesion, was inaccessible. Persistent disease showed preferential use of TRBV28, TRBJ1-2 and TRBJ2-5, whereas newly diagnosed disease favored TRBV20-1 and TRBJ2-1. Only the TCR beta chain was sequenced and analyzed. The authors acknowledged the small sample size as a limitation that may reduce accuracy. Compared with newly diagnosed patients, persistent Graves' disease patients had lower TCR Shannon entropy and fewer highly expanded clones, which suggests clonal expansion.

This clonotype was recorded a few times. It lacks a known antigen. No qualities accompany the bases; no much larger clone lies one base away. The time point label on this specimen signifies: newly diagnosed GD, antithyroid drugs for less than 3 months. For both TCR sequencing and RNA sequencing, RNA was extracted from PBMCs in TRIzol. The diagnosis of Graves' disease followed American Thyroid Association guidelines. Recruitment of patients was carried out at an endocrinology department in Xi'an, China. Each patient gave 7.5 to 10 milliliters of peripheral blood, collected in an EDTA anticoagulant tube. Ficoll Paque Plus density gradient separation was used to isolate PBMCs, and no further T cell sorting was performed. An Agilent 2100 Bioanalyzer and agarose gel were used to check RNA quality, while a NanoDrop 2000 measured RNA concentration. Libraries were constructed by multiplex PCR. The run used an Illumina HiSeq 4000. TCR beta libraries were built with iRepertoire HTBI primers and Arm-PCR amplification of CDR3 regions. Gel purification was performed on PCR products prior to sequencing. The published analysis was carried out like this. Across samples, roughly 60 TRBV and 13 to 15 TRBJ segments were identified and used for gene usage analysis of CDR3 amino acid clonotypes. COPE and FqMerger were used to merge filtered high-quality paired reads into contigs. Contigs were aligned with BLAST to IMGT TRBV, TRBD and TRBJ reference genes, and CDR3 was defined per IMGT. Highly expanded clones were defined as clonotypes with a frequency above 0.1%. Repertoire diversity was measured by Shannon entropy, and V-J evenness by the Gini coefficient. A clonotype found in more than one individual was treated as public. The public reads were reanalyzed by TCRdb: fastp trimming at Q25, MiXCR alignment, in-frame beta chains only. Records with the same CDR3 protein are collapsed into one entry carrying the most frequent genes and DNA. The V and J calls here are based on TCRdb, not the publication. The sample contains hundreds of thousands of distinct CDR3 sequences, around 15% of them found a single time. Jointly, the top ten make up around a sixth of the sample.

The CDR3 contains 15 residues, cysteine and phenylalanine counted. The read is trimmed to its CDR3 DNA, 45 bases read in frame from base 1. From V the trimming removes 0 bases and from J it removes 8 bases, while the gene matches leave 7 bases of the junction unaccounted for. Taken from the germline V gene (reference sequence), the CDR1 and CDR2 loops are LNHNV and YYDKDF. This sample also appeared in a second study, on T cells in Graves' hyperthyroidism and ophthalmopathy. Per the second study: Graves' hyperthyroidism was defined as stable when no progression to ophthalmopathy occurred over 18 months of follow-up. Hyperthyroidism patients were newly diagnosed, had a disease duration of under 2 months, and were aged 18 to 65 years. Patients with uncontrolled infections, other autoimmune diseases, pregnancy or lactation were excluded. Diagnoses relied on clinical symptoms, serum thyroxine and TRAb, thyroid ultrasound and orbital computed tomography. A first-round RT-PCR of the TCR CDR3 used the HTBI primer set with the Qiagen OneStep RT-PCR kit. Blood samples also contained most of the expanded thyroid clonotypes (frequency above 0.001), which suggests that blood repertoires may reflect thyroid immune responses. Ophthalmopathy was separated from stable hyperthyroidism by a 13 V-J signature model, with approximately 90% sensitivity and approximately 81% specificity obtained in cross-validation and 80%/75% obtained in testing. In validation, progression to ophthalmopathy was predicted by the model with approximately 67% sensitivity and 72% to 85% specificity, a median of about 6.4 months before onset. TCR V-J signatures able to tell the groups apart were searched for in a discovery cohort of approximately 95 patients, of whom fewer than 45 had Graves' ophthalmopathy and about 55 had stable Graves' hyperthyroidism. Prospective prediction of ophthalmopathy was tested in an independent validation cohort of under 20 hyperthyroidism patients and 15 to 17 patients who later progressed to ophthalmopathy. The roughly 94 discovery patients were randomly split 7:3 into training and test sets. Thyroid tissue and blood T-cell repertoires from about six Graves' hyperthyroidism patients were also compared in the study. After sampling, hyperthyroidism patients received methimazole starting at 30 mg daily, and ophthalmopathy patients received high-dose intravenous methylprednisolone. The libraries were constructed in a second round of multiplex PCR and then size-selected and purified. Sequencing of the libraries was done on an Illumina HiSeq2000 using paired-end 100 bp reads. SOAPnuke was used to process the raw data, with reads discarded if the reads contained adapters or uncalled bases, had a mean Phred below 15, or lacked an exact constant-primer or identifier match. High-quality paired reads were merged with COPE v1.2.5, and unique nucleotide sequences were defined as clonotypes. MiTCR v1.1 was used to align clonotypes to the IMGT TRBV, TRBD and TRBJ reference segments. Only V-J combinations with frequency above 0.0001, covering 99% to 99.2% of repertoires, were analysed. A TCS score was defined as the ratio of F50 (clonal expansion) to E x V (chaos), with BLOSUM62-based TCRdist applied between CDR3 peptides within each V-J. Welch's t-statistics and random forest reduced around 520 V-J features to 13, which were used in a naive Bayes classifier (R e1071). No statistical method was used to set the sample size in advance, and investigators knew the group allocation. The paper reports TCR Vbeta CDR3 sequencing of 135 peripheral blood samples: 40 or so ophthalmopathy, some 80 hyperthyroidism and about 17 progressor patients.

This receptor was obtained from a woman aged 25 to 39 with Graves disease. Donor details come from another sample of the same person, matched by shared clones. The V and J segments used are TRBV15 and TRBJ2-1, and TRBD1 matches 7 of the central bases. Sequences were derived from peripheral blood mononuclear cells (PBMCs), sampled at new diagnosis, from a patient treated with antithyroid drugs. The bases are TGTGCCACCAGCAGAGATATTACAGGGGTTGATGAGCAGTTCTTC. Translated, this is CATSRDITGVDEQFF.